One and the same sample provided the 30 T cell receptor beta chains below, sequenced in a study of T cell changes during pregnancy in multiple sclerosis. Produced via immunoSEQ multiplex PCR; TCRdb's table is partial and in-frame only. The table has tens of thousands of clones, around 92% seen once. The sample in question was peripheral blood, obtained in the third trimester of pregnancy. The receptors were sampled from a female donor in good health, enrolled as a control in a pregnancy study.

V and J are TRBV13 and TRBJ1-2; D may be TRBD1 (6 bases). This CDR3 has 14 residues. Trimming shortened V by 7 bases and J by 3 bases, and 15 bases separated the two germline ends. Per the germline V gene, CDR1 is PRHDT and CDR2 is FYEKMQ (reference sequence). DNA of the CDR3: TGTGCCAGCACTCGGGGGGGGCTGGACTATGGCTACACCTTC. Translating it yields CASTRGGLDYGYTF.

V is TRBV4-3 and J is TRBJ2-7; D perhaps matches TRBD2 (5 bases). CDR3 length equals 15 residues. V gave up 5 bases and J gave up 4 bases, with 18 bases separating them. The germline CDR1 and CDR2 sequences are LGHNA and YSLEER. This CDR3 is CASSKEVSVVYEQYF. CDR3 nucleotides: TGCGCCAGCAGCAAGGAGGTTTCTGTGGTATACGAGCAGTACTTC.

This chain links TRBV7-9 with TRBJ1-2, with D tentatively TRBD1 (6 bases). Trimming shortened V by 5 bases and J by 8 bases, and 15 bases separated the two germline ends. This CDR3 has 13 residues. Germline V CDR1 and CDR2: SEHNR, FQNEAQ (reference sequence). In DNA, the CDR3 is TGTGCCAGCAGCCGAAACAGGGTAGAGGGCTACACCTTC. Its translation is CASSRNRVEGYTF.

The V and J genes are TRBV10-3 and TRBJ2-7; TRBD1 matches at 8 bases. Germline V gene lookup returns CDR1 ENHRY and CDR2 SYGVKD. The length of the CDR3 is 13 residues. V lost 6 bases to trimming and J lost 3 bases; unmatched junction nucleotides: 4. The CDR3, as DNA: TGTGCCATCAGGATTGACAGGGGCTACGAGCAGTACTTC. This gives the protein CAIRIDRGYEQYF.

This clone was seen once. The CDR3, as DNA: TGTGCCAGCAGTTACAGCAGGGCGGTCACTGAAGCTTTCTTT. It specifies CASSYSRAVTEAFF. The chain recombines TRBV6-5 with TRBJ1-1; D may be TRBD1 (5 bases). V was shortened by 2 bases and J by 4 bases, with 11 bases between the two germline ends. The CDR3 runs to 14 residues. Germline V gene data show CDR1 as MNHEY and CDR2 as SVGAGI.

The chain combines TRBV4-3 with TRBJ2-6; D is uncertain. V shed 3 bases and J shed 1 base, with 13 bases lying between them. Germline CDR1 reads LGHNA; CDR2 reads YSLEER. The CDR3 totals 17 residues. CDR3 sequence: CASSQTYSSSGANVLTF. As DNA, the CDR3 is TGCGCCAGCAGCCAGACCTACAGCTCATCTGGGGCCAACGTCCTGACTTTC.

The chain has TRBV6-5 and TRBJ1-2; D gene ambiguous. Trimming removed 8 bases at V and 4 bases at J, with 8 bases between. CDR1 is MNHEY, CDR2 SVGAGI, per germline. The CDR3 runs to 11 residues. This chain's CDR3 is CASSGFYGYTF. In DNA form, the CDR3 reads TGTGCCAGCTCGGGTTTCTATGGCTACACCTTC.

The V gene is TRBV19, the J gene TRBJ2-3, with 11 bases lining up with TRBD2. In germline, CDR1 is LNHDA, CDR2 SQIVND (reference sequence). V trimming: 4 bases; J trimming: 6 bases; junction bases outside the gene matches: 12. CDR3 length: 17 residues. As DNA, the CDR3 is TGTGCCAGTAGTAGAAGGCTTATGACTAGCGGGATGGATACGCAGTATTTT. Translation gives CASSRRLMTSGMDTQYF.

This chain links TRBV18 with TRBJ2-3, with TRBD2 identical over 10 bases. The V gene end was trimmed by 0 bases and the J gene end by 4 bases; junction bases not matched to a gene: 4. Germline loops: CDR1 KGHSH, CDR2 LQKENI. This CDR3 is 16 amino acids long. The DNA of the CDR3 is TGTGCCAGCTCACCACCGGATCTAGCGGGAGCAGATACGCAGTATTTT. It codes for CASSPPDLAGADTQYF.

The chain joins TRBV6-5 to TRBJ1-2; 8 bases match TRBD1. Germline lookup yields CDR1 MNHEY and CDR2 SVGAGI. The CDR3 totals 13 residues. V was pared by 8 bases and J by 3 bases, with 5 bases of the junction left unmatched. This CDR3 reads CASRLDRDYGYTF. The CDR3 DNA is TGTGCCAGCCGACTGGACAGGGACTATGGCTACACCTTC.

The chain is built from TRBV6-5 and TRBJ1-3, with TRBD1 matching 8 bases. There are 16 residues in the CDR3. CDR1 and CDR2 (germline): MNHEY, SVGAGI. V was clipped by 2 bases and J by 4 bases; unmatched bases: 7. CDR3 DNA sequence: TGTGCCAGCAGTTACCTCGGGACAGGCAGCGGAAACACCATATATTTT. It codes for CASSYLGTGSGNTIYF.

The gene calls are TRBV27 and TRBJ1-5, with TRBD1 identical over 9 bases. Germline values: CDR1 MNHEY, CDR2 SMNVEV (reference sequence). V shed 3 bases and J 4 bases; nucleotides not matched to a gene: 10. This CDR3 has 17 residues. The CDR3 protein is CASSFQGDRGVNQPQHF. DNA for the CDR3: TGTGCCAGCAGTTTCCAGGGAGACAGGGGGGTTAATCAGCCCCAGCATTTT.

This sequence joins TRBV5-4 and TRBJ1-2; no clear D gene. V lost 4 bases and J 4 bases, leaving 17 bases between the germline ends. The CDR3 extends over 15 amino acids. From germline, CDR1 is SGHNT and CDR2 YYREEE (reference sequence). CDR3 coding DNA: TGTGCCAGCAGCCGAGCGCAGGCCGGGAGCTATGGCTACACCTTC. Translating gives CASSRAQAGSYGYTF.

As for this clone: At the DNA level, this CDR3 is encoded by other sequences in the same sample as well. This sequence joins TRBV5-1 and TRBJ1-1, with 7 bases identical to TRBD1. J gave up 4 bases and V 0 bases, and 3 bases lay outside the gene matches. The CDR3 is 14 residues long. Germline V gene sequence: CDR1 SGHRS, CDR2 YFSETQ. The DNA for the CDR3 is TGCGCCAGCAGCTTGGGACAGGGAGGCACTGAAGCTTTCTTT. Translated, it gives CASSLGQGGTEAFF.

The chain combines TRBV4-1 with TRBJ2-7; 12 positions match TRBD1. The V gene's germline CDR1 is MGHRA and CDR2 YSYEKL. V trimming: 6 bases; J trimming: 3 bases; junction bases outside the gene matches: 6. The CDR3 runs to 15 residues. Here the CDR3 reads CASRAGTGGLYEQYF. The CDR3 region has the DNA TGCGCCAGCAGGGCAGGGACAGGGGGCCTCTACGAGCAGTACTTC.

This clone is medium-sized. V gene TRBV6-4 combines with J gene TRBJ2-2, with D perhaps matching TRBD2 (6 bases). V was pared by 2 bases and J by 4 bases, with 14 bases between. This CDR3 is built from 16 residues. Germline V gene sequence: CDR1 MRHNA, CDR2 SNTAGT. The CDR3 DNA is TGTGCCAGCAGTGACGGGAGGACAAGCGCCACCGGGGAGCTGTTTTTT. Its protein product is CASSDGRTSATGELFF.

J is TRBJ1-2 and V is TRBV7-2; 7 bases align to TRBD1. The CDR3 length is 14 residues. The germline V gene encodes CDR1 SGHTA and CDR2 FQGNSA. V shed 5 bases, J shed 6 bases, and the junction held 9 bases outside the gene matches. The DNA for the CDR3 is TGTGCCAGCAGCACGACCCCCCAGGGGGATGGCTACACCTTC. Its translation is CASSTTPQGDGYTF.

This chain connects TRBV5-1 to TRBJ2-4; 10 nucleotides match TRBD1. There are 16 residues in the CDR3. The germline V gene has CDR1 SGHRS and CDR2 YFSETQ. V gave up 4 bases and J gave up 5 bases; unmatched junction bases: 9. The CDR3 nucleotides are TGCGCCAGCAGCGGGACAGGGGAGGTTGGTGAAAACATTCAGTACTTC. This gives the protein CASSGTGEVGENIQYF.

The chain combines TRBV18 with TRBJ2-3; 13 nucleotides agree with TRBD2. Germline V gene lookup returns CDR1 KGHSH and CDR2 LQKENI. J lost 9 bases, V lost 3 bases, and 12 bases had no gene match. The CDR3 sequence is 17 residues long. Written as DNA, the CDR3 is TGTGCCAGCTCACCCAATACTGGACTAGCGGGAGTCGTCACGCAGTATTTT. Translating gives CASSPNTGLAGVVTQYF.

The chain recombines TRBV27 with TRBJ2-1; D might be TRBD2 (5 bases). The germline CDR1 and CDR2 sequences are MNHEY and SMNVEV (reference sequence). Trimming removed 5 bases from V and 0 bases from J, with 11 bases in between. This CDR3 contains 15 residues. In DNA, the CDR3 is TGTGCCAGCAGTCTTCTAGCCTTCTCCTACAATGAGCAGTTCTTC. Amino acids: CASSLLAFSYNEQFF.

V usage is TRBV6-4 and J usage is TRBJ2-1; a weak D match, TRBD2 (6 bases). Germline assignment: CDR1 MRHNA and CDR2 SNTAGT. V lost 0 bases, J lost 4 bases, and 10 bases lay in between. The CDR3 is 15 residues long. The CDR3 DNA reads TGTGCCAGCAGTGACTCAACGGGAGAGTACAATGAGCAGTTCTTC. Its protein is CASSDSTGEYNEQFF.

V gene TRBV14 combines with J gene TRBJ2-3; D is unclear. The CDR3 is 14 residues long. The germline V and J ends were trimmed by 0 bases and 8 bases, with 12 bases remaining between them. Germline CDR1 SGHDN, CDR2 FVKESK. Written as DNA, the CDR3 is TGTGCCAGCAGCCAAGATCCTGCCCGGAGTACGCAGTATTTT. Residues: CASSQDPARSTQYF.

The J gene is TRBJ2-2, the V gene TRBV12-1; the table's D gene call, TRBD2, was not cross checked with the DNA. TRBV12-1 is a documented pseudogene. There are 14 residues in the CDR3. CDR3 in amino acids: CANSAGVLTGELFF. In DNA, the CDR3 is TGTGCCAACTCAGCGGGGGTCCTCACCGGGGAGCTGTTTTTT.

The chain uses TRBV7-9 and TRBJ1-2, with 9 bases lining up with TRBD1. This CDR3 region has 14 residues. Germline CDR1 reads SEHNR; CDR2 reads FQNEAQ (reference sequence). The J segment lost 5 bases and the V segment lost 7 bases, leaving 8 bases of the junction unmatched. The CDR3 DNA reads TGTGCCAGCACCCCGGGACAGGGCCTTTATGGCTACACCTTC. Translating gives CASTPGQGLYGYTF.

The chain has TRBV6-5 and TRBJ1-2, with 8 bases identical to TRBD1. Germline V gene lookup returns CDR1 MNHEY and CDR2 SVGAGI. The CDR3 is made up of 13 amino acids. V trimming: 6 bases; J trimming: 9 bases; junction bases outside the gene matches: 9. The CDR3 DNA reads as TGTGCCAGCAGCAAGGACAGGGCCAAGAGCTACACCTTC. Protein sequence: CASSKDRAKSYTF.

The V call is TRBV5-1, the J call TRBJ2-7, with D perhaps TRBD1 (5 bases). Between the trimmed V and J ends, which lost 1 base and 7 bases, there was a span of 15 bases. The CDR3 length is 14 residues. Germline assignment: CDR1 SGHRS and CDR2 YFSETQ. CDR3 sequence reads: CASSLTDILREQYF. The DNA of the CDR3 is TGCGCCAGCAGCTTGACGGACATACTACGAGAGCAGTACTTC.

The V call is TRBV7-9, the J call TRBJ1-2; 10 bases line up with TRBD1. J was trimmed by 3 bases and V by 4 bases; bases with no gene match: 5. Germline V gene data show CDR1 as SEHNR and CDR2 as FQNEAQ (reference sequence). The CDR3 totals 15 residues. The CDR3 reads CASSSPGTGDYGYTF. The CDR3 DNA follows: TGTGCCAGCAGCTCCCCCGGGACAGGGGACTATGGCTACACCTTC.

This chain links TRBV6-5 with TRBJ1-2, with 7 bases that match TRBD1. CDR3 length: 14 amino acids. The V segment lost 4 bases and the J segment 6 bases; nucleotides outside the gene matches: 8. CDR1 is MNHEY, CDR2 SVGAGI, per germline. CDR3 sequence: CASSSRQGPNGYTF. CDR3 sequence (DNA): TGTGCCAGCAGTTCCCGACAGGGCCCAAATGGCTACACCTTC.

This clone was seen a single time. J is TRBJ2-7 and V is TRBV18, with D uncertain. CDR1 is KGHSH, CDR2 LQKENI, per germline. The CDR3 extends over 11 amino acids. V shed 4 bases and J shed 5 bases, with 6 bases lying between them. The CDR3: CASSRSNEQYF. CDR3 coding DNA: TGTGCCAGCTCACGTTCTAACGAGCAGTACTTC.

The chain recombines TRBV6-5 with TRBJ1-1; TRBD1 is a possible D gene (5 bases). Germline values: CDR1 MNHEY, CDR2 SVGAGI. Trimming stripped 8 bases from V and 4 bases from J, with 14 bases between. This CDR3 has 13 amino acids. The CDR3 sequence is CASSRRGGTEAFF. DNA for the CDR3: TGTGCCAGCTCGAGGAGGGGCGGCACTGAAGCTTTCTTT.